This T cell receptor (beta chain) was recovered during a study of chemoradiotherapy in HPV16-positive cancers. Findings of the study overall: For HPV16-positive patients, expanding HPV-responsive T cells associated with longer recurrence-free survival. Candidate HPV-specific clones and E7-related TCR motifs grew in tumor during treatment. The functional HPV-specific definition rests on just a couple of HPV16-positive patients.

The protocol was immunoSEQ multiplex PCR, while the TCRdb copy is restricted to in-frame clones and leaves out a portion. The sample has 40,000 to 60,000 clones, under 95% seen once. In germline, CDR1 is SGHAT, CDR2 FQNNGV. This CDR3 has 18 residues. With 5 bases clipped from V and 6 bases from J, the junction kept 19 bases outside the gene matches. Repeated repertoire sampling spanned the course of chemoradiotherapy. With regard to this clone: Its specificity is unknown.

The clonotype comes from a human donor with HPV-associated anogenital cancer. This chain uses TRBV11-2 with TRBJ2-7, with TRBD2 matching 10 bases. Source: blood, taken from a patient who underwent chemoradiotherapy. Here the CDR3 reads CASSIELGSGRTWFEQYF. The CDR3 DNA follows: TGTGCCAGCAGCATTGAGTTAGGTAGCGGGAGGACATGGTTCGAGCAGTACTTC.